These 22 T cell receptor beta chains were sequenced from one sample in a study of blood T cells in healthy people across ages. Through a sample-barcoded 5' primer and a J-beta primer mix, a second PCR was run for roughly 6 to 11 cycles. Each CDR3 protein gets one entry after TCRdb re-called the 5' RACE reads with MiXCR. The sample shows some 710,000 distinct CDR3 sequences, about 45% of them seen only once. The specimen was blood. These TCRs come from a man at least 80 years old in good health.

The chain links TRBV29-1 to TRBJ2-4, with unresolved D. The J call is doubtful: the DNA matches TRBJ2-7 better. The CDR3 consists of 13 residues. The germline V gene has CDR1 SQVTM and CDR2 ANQGSEA. The CDR3 DNA follows: TGCAGCGTTGAAAGTCTCAACTCCTACGAGCAGTACTTC. This encodes CSVESLNSYEQYF.

V and J are TRBV20-1 and TRBJ2-3; 8 bases match TRBD2. CDR1 and CDR2 from the germline V gene are DFQATT and SNEGSKA (reference sequence). Unmatched junction bases numbered 4, after V lost 1 base and J lost 1 base. The length of the CDR3 is 15 residues. DNA of the CDR3: TGCAGTGCTAGAGCTGCCGGGGGGGGCACAGATACGCAGTATTTT. Amino acid sequence: CSARAAGGGTDTQYF.

The chain uses TRBV7-2 and TRBJ2-7; tentative D call: TRBD1 (7 bases). V was shortened by 4 bases and J by 3 bases, with 13 bases between the two germline ends. CDR3 length equals 14 residues. Germline V gene lookup returns CDR1 SGHTA and CDR2 FQGNSA. The CDR3 nucleotides read TGTGCCAGCAGCTCGCACAGGGGAGGCTACGAGCAGTACTTC. Its protein product is CASSSHRGGYEQYF.

V usage is TRBV7-3 and J usage is TRBJ2-5; 11 nucleotides line up with TRBD2. The V gene end was trimmed by 7 bases and the J gene end by 5 bases; junction bases not matched to a gene: 6. The CDR3 spans 14 residues. Germline V gives CDR1 SGHTA, CDR2 FQGTGA. CDR3 amino acids: CASKIAGGSETQYF. CDR3 in DNA: TGTGCCAGCAAGATAGCGGGAGGGTCGGAGACCCAGTACTTC.

This clonotype occurred many times. The chain has TRBV11-3 and TRBJ2-7; TRBD1 might be the D (6 bases). Germline V gene sequence: CDR1 SGHNT, CDR2 YENEEA. The CDR3 length is 14 residues. V shed 4 bases and J shed 2 bases, with 12 bases lying between them. The CDR3 region is CASSSAGTTYEQYF. The CDR3 DNA reads TGTGCCAGCAGCTCGGCCGGGACAACCTACGAGCAGTACTTC.

This chain links TRBV14 with TRBJ2-4, with 9 bases that match TRBD2. The CDR3 contains 13 residues. V lost 5 bases to trimming and J lost 11 bases; unmatched junction nucleotides: 7. The germline V gene encodes CDR1 SGHDN and CDR2 FVKESK. CDR3 amino acids: CASSISGSDVQYF. The CDR3 DNA reads TGTGCCAGCAGCATTAGCGGGAGTGATGTTCAGTACTTC.

The chain uses TRBV12-3 or TRBV12-4 and TRBJ2-3; D unresolved. V was shortened by 6 bases and J by 0 bases, with 16 bases between the two germline ends. This CDR3 is 16 amino acids long. Here the CDR3 DNA reads TGTGCCAGCAGCTCTCCAGTCTTAGGAAGCACAGATACGCAGTATTTT. Protein product: CASSSPVLGSTDTQYF.

The chain combines TRBV6-6 with TRBJ2-7; TRBD1 matches at 8 bases. The CDR3 runs to 14 residues. CDR1 is MNHNY, CDR2 SVGAGI, per germline (reference sequence). V was clipped by 7 bases and J by 3 bases; unmatched bases: 8. This chain's CDR3 is CASTDGGQVYEQYF. The CDR3, as DNA: TGTGCCAGCACCGACGGGGGACAGGTCTACGAGCAGTACTTC.

In this sample, this clonotype turned up a few times. This sequence joins TRBV29-1 and TRBJ2-1; tentatively, D is TRBD1 (6 bases). CDR3 length equals 14 residues. Germline V gene sequence: CDR1 SQVTM, CDR2 ANQGSEA. Trimming pared 7 bases from V and 0 bases from J, leaving 13 bases between. CDR3 nucleotide sequence: TGCAGCGCCCGACACAGGGACTCCTACAATGAGCAGTTCTTC. Translation gives CSARHRDSYNEQFF.

This clonotype was counted only a few times. V usage is TRBV29-1 and J usage is TRBJ2-1, with D unclear. V dropped 4 bases and J dropped 4 bases, with 8 bases sitting between them. CDR3 length: 12 residues. Germline V gives CDR1 SQVTM, CDR2 ANQGSEA. Written as DNA, the CDR3 is TGCAGCGTTGGGAATAGTTACAATGAGCAGTTCTTC. This encodes CSVGNSYNEQFF.

This chain joins TRBV27 and TRBJ2-1; 10 bases match TRBD2. The germline V gene has CDR1 MNHEY and CDR2 SMNVEV (reference sequence). The V segment lost 6 bases and the J segment 6 bases; nucleotides outside the gene matches: 8. This CDR3 is 15 amino acids long. CDR3 amino acids: CASSATGTSVNEQFF. The CDR3 DNA sequence: TGTGCCAGCAGCGCAACCGGGACTAGCGTCAATGAGCAGTTCTTC.

The V and J genes are TRBV15 and TRBJ2-1; 12 nucleotides match TRBD2. This CDR3 is 15 amino acids long. The V and J ends lost 0 bases and 6 bases, in that order; junction bases with no gene match: 0. The V gene's germline CDR1 is LNHNV and CDR2 YYDKDF (reference sequence). This CDR3 is CATSRELAGGNEQFF. In DNA, the CDR3 is TGTGCCACCAGCAGAGAACTAGCGGGGGGCAATGAGCAGTTCTTC.

V gene TRBV28 combines with J gene TRBJ2-1; D not certain. The germline CDR1 and CDR2 sequences are MDHEN and SYDVKM. CDR3 length: 19 residues. V dropped 3 bases and J dropped 1 base, with 22 bases sitting between them. As DNA, the CDR3 is TGTGCCAGCAGTTTTCCCCCCGGAAAGCCGGTGCAATCCTACAATGAGCAGTTCTTC. Amino acid sequence: CASSFPPGKPVQSYNEQFF.

The chain has TRBV20-1 and TRBJ2-3; 9 bases agree with TRBD1. This CDR3 comprises 12 residues. Germline trimming cut 6 bases from V and 6 bases from J; bases unmatched to any gene: 4. The germline V gene has CDR1 DFQATT and CDR2 SNEGSKA (reference sequence). This chain's CDR3 is CSAWDRADTQYF. The CDR3 DNA reads TGCAGTGCGTGGGACAGGGCTGATACGCAGTATTTT.

The genes are TRBV5-1 and TRBJ2-5; perhaps TRBD2 as D (5 bases). This CDR3 has 12 amino acids. Between the trimmed V and J ends, which lost 4 bases and 2 bases, there was a span of 6 bases. CDR1 and CDR2 (germline): SGHRS, YFSETQ. CDR3 in amino acids: CASSEGQETQYF. CDR3 nucleotide sequence: TGCGCCAGCAGCGAGGGACAAGAGACCCAGTACTTC.

A few counts support this clonotype. This chain joins TRBV5-1 and TRBJ2-1, with TRBD1 matching 12 bases. This CDR3 has 15 amino acids. Trimming took 3 bases from V and 9 from J; bases not matched to a gene: 7. The V gene's germline CDR1 is SGHRS and CDR2 YFSETQ. CDR3 region: CASSSIRDRGLEQFF. In nucleotides, the CDR3 is TGCGCCAGCAGCTCCATCCGGGACAGGGGGCTTGAGCAGTTCTTC.

The chain has TRBV7-2 and TRBJ2-3; no definite D call. The germline V and J ends were trimmed by 0 bases and 4 bases, with 5 bases remaining between them. Per germline, CDR1 SGHTA and CDR2 FQGNSA. This CDR3 is built from 13 residues. CDR3 DNA sequence: TGTGCCAGCAGCTTAGCCGCGGCAGATACGCAGTATTTT. As protein: CASSLAAADTQYF.

The chain combines TRBV3-1 with TRBJ2-2; unclear D gene. The germline CDR1 and CDR2 sequences are LGHDT and YNNKEL (reference sequence). The germline V and J ends were trimmed by 10 bases and 4 bases, with 7 bases remaining between them. There are 11 residues in the CDR3. The CDR3 sequence: CATSVTGELFF. The CDR3 DNA reads TGTGCCACCTCAGTCACCGGGGAGCTGTTTTTT.

This clonotype has only one observation. The rearrangement joins TRBV28 to TRBJ2-1; D may match TRBD1 or TRBD2 (5 bases each). Germline V gene data show CDR1 as MDHEN and CDR2 as SYDVKM. CDR3 size: 17 residues. The CDR3 DNA sequence: TGTGTCACCCGGACGGTACTAGGGGAGAGCGCCTACAATGAGCAGTTCTTC. Translated, it gives CVTRTVLGESAYNEQFF.

This clonotype was counted a few times. This sequence joins TRBV28 and TRBJ2-7, with a possible D match to TRBD1 (5 bases). This CDR3 contains 14 residues. Trimming cost V 5 bases and J 5 bases, with 16 bases left between them. The germline V gene has CDR1 MDHEN and CDR2 SYDVKM. The CDR3 DNA reads TGTGCCAGCAGTGATCTAGGGGTAGGGGACGAGCAGTACTTC. Amino acids: CASSDLGVGDEQYF.

This clonotype was found once. The gene calls are TRBV29-1 and TRBJ1-6; D ambiguous. Germline CDR1 and CDR2: SQVTM and ANQGSEA. V lost 5 bases, J lost 1 base, and 6 bases lay in between. This CDR3 region has 13 residues. The CDR3, as DNA: TGCAGCGTTAAAGGTTCCTATAATTCACCCCTCCACTTT. It codes for CSVKGSYNSPLHF. Full variable domain (remainder filled in from reference TRBV29-1 and TRBJ1-6): SAVISQKPSRDICQRGTSLTIQCQVDSQVTMMFWYRQQPGQSLTLIATANQGSEATYESGFVIDKFPISRPNLTFSTLTVSNMSPEDSSIYLCSVKGSYNSPLHFGNGTRLTVT.

In regard to this clonotype: A much more abundant neighbour one base away suggests this may be a read error. The gene calls are TRBV12-3 or TRBV12-4 and TRBJ2-5, with 10 bases identical to TRBD1. The CDR3 spans 13 residues. The V segment lost 6 bases and the J segment 11 bases; nucleotides outside the gene matches: 9. The CDR3 here is CASSPTGGIGQYF. The CDR3 DNA is TGTGCCAGCAGCCCGACAGGGGGCATCGGGCAGTACTTC.